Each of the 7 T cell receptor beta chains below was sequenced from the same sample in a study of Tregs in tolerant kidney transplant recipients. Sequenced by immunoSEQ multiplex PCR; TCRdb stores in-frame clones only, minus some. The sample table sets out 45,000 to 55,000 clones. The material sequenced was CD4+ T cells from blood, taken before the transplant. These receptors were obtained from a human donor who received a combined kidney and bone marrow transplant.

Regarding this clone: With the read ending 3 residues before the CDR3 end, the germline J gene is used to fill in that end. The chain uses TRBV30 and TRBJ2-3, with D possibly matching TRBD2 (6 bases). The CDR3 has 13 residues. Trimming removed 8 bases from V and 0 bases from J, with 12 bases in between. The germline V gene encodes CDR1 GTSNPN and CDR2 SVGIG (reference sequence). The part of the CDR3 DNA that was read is TGTGCCCACGATAGCGGTAGCACAGATACG. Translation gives CAHDSGSTDT. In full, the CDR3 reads CAHDSGSTDTQYF.

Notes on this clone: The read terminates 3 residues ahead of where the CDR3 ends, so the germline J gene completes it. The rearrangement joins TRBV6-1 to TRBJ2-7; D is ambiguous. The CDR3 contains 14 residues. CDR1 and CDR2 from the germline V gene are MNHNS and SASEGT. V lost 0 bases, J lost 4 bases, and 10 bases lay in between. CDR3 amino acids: CASSEAQDPYEQYF. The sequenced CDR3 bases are TGTGCCAGCAGTGAAGCTCAGGATCCTTACGAG.

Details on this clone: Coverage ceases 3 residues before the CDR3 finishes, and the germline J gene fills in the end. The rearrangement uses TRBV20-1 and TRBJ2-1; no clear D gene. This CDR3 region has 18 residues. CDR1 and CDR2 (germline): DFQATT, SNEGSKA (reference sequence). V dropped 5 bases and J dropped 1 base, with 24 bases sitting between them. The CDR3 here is CSASLAYRRKVSYNEQFF. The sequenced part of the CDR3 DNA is TGCAGTGCTTCGTTAGCTTACCGCCGGAAGGTTTCCTACAATGAG.

CDR3 sequence reads: CSASGTVNQPQHF. The sequenced part of the CDR3 DNA is TGCAGTGCCAGTGGGACAGTCAATCAGCCC. This chain uses TRBV20-1 with TRBJ1-5; 7 nucleotides agree with TRBD1. The read is 3 residues too short to cover the CDR3 end, so that end is filled in from the germline J gene. Germline V gene data show CDR1 as DFQATT and CDR2 as SNEGSKA (reference sequence). V shed 6 bases and J 3 bases; nucleotides not matched to a gene: 5. This CDR3 region has 13 residues.

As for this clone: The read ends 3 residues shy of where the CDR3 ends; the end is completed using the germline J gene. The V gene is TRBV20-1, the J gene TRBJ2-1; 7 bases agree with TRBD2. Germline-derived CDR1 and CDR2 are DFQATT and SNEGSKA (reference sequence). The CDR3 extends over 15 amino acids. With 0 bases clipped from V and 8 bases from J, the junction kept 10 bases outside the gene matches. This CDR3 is CSARDFGTKEDEQFF. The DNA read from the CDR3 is TGCAGTGCTAGAGATTTCGGGACTAAGGAGGATGAG.

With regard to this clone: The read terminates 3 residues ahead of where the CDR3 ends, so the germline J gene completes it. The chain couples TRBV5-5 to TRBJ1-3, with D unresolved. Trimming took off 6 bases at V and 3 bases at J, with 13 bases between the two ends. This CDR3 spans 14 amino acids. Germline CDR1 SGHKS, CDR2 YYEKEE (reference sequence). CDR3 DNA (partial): TGTGCCAGCAATCTGGCGGGGTATGGAAACACC. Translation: CASNLAGYGNT. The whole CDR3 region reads CASNLAGYGNTIYF.

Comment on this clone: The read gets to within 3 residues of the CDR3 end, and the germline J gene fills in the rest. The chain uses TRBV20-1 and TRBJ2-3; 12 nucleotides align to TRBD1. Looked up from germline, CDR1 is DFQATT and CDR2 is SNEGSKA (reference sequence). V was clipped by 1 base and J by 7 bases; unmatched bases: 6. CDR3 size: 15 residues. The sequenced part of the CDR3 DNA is TGCAGTGCTAGAGGGGACAGGGGGCGTGCGAATACG. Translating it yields CSARGDRGRANT. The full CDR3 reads CSARGDRGRANTQYF.